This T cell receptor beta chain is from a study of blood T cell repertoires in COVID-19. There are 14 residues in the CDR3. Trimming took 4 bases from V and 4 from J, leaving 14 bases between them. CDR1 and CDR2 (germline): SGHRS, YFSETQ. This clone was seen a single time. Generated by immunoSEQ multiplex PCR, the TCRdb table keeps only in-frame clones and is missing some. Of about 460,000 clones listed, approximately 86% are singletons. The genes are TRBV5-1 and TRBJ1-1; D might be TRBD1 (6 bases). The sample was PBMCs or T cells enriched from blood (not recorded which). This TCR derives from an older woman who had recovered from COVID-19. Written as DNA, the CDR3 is TGCGCCAGCAGCATACAGGGTCTCGGCACTGAAGCTTTCTTT. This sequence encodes CASSIQGLGTEAFF.